This TCR beta chain appears in the sequencing data of a study of cytomegalovirus exposure and HLA in healthy donors. PCR primers comprised 60 Vbeta and 13 Jbeta primers. Libraries were prepared by immunoSEQ multiplex PCR; TCRdb keeps only in-frame clonotypes and omits some of them. Of under 200,000 clones in the sample, approximately 12% were seen once. Broader study findings: Sequencing had likely introduced a cluster of highly shared sequence variants as an artifact. TCR beta chains numbering under 200 were designated cytomegalovirus-associated. It was in a later analysis that TCR association rates were seen to vary by HLA locus, highest for DRB1 and lowest for HLA-C.

The CDR3 contains 22 residues. With V trimmed by 0 bases and J by 1 base, 13 bases remained unmatched. Germline loops: CDR1 MGHRA, CDR2 YSYEKL. In regard to this clone: Its antigen remains unidentified.

Material for sequencing was PBMCs. This chain connects TRBV4-1 to TRBJ2-4; TRBD2 matches 15 bases. The TCR was taken from a man aged 50 to 59 in good health and CMV-seropositive. CDR3: CASSQDLLAPGTSGGAKNIQYF. The DNA of the CDR3 is TGCGCCAGCAGCCAAGACCTTCTCGCCCCCGGGACTAGCGGGGGGGCCAAAAACATTCAGTACTTC.